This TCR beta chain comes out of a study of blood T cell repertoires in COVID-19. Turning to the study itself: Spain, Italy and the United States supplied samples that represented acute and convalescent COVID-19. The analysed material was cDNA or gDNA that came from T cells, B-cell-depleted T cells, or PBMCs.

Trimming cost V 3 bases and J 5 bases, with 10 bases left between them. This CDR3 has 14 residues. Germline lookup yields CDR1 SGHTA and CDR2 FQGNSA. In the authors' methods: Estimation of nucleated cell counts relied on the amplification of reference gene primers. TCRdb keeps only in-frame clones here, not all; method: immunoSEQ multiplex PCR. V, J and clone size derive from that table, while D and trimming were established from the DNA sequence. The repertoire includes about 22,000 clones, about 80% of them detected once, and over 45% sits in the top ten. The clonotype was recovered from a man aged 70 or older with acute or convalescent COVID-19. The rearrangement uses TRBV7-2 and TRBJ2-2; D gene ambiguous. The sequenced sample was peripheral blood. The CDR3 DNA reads TGTGCCAGCAGCTTTTCCCTATCGACCGGGGAGCTGTTTTTT. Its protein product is CASSFSLSTGELFF. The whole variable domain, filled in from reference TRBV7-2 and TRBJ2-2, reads GAGVSQSPSNKVTEKGKDVELRCDPISGHTALYWYRQSLGQGLEFLIYFQGNSAPDKSGLPSDRFSAERTGGSVSTLTIQRTQQEDSAVYLCASSFSLSTGELFFGEGSRLTVL.